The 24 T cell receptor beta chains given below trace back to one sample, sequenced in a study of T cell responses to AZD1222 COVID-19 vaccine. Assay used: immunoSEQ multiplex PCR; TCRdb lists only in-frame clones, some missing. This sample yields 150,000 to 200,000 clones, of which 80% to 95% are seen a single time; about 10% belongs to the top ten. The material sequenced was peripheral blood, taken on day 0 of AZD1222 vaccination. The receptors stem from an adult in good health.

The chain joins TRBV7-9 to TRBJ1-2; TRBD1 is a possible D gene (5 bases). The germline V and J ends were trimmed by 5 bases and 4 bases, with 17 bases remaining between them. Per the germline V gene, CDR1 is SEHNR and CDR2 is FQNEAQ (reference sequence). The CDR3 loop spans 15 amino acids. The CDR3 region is CASSPRGESVYGYTF. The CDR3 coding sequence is TGTGCCAGCAGCCCTCGGGGCGAGTCGGTCTATGGCTACACCTTC.

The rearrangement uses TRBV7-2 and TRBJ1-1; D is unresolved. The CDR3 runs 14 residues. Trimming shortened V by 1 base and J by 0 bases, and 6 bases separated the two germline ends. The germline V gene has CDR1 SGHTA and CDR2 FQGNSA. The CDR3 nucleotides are TGTGCCAGCAGCTTAGGGCGGCTGAACACTGAAGCTTTCTTT. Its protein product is CASSLGRLNTEAFF.

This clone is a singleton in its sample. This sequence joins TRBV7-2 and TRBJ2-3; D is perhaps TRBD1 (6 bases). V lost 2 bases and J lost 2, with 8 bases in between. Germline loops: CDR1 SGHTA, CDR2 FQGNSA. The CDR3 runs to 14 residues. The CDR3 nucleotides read TGTGCCAGCAGCTTACTGGGGGCCACAGATACGCAGTATTTT. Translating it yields CASSLLGATDTQYF. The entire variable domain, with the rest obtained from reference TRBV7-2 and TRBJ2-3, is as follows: GAGVSQSPSNKVTEKGKDVELRCDPISGHTALYWYRQSLGQGLEFLIYFQGNSAPDKSGLPSDRFSAERTGGSVSTLTIQRTQQEDSAVYLCASSLLGATDTQYFGPGTRLTVL.

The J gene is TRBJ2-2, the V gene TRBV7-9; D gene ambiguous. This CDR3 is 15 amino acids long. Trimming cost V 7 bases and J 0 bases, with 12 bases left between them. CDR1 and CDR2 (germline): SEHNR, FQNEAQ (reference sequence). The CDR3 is CASIRRATNTGELFF. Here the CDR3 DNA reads TGTGCCAGCATACGTCGGGCGACGAACACCGGGGAGCTGTTTTTT.

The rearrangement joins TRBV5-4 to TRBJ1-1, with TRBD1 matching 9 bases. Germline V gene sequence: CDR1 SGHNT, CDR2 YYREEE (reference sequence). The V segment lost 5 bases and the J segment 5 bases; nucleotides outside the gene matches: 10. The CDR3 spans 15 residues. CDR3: CASRGTGNMVTEAFF. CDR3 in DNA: TGTGCCAGCAGGGGGACAGGGAATATGGTAACTGAAGCTTTCTTT.

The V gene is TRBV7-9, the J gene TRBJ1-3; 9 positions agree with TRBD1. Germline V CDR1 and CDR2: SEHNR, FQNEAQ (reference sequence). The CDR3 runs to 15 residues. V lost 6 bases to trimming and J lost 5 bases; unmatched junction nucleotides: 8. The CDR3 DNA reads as TGTGCCAGCAGTTACCGGACAGGGGAAAGAAACACCATATATTTT. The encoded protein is CASSYRTGERNTIYF.

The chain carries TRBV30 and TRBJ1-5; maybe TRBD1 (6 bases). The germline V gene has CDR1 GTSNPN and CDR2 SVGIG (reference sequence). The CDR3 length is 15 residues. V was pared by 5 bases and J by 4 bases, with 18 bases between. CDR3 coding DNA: TGTGCCTGGGACGGTGGGGGGGCGAGGAATCAGCCCCAGCATTTT. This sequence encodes CAWDGGGARNQPQHF. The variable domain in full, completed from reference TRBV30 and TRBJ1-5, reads SQTIHQWPATLVQPVGSPLSLECTVEGTSNPNLYWYRQAAGRGLQLLFYSVGIGQISSEVPQNLSASRPQDRQFILSSKKLLLSDSGFYLCAWDGGGARNQPQHFGDGTRLSIL.

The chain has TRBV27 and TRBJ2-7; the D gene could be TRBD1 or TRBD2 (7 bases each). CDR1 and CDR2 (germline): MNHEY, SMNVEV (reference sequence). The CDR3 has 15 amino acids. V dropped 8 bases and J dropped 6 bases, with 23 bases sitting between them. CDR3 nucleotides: TGTGCCAGCTCCAACTTGGGGGGGACAGTACCCGAGCAGTACTTC. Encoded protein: CASSNLGGTVPEQYF.

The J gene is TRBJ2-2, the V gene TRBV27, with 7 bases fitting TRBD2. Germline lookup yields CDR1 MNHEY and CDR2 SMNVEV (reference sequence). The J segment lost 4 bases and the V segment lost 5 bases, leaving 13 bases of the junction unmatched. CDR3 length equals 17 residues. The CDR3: CASSPNFPGRSTGELFF. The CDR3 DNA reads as TGTGCCAGCAGTCCAAATTTTCCCGGGAGGAGCACCGGGGAGCTGTTTTTT.

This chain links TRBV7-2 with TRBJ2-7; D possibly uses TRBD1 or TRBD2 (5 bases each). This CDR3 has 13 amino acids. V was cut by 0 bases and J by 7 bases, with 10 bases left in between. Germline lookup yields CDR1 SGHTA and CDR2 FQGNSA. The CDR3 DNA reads TGTGCCAGCAGCTTAGCGGGGGTTAGGGAGCAGTACTTC. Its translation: CASSLAGVREQYF.

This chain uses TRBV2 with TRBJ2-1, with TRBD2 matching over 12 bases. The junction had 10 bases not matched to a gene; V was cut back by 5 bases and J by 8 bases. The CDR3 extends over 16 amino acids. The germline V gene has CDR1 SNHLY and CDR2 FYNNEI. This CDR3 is CASSKTSGGSLDEQFF. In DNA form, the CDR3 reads TGTGCCAGCAGTAAGACTAGCGGGGGTTCTCTCGATGAGCAGTTCTTC.

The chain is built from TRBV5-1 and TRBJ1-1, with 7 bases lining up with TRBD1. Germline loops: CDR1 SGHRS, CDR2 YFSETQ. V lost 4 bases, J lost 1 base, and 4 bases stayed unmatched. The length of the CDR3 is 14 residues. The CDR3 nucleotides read TGCGCCAGCAGCCGACAGGGAGAGAACACTGAAGCTTTCTTT. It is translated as CASSRQGENTEAFF. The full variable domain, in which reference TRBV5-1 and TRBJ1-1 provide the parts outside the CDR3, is KAGVTQTPRYLIKTRGQQVTLSCSPISGHRSVSWYQQTPGQGLQFLFEYFSETQRNKGNFPGRFSGRQFSNSRSEMNVSTLELGDSALYLCASSRQGENTEAFFGQGTRLTVV.

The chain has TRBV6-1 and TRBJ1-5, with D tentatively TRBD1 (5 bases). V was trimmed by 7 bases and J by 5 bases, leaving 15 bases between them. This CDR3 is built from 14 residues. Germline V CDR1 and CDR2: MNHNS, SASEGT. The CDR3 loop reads CASNPDSLDQPQHF. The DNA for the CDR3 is TGTGCCAGCAACCCCGACAGTTTGGATCAGCCCCAGCATTTT.

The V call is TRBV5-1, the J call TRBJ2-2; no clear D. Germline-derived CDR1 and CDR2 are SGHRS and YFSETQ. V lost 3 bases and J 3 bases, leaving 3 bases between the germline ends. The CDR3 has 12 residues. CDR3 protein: CASSSDTGELFF. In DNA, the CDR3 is TGCGCCAGCAGCTCTGACACCGGGGAGCTGTTTTTT.

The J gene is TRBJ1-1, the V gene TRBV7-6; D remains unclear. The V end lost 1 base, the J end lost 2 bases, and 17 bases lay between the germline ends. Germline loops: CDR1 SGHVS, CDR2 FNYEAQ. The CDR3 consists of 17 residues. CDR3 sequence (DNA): TGTGCCAGCAGCTTAGGTGGGGTGGGGTGGGGAAACACTGAAGCTTTCTTT. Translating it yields CASSLGGVGWGNTEAFF.

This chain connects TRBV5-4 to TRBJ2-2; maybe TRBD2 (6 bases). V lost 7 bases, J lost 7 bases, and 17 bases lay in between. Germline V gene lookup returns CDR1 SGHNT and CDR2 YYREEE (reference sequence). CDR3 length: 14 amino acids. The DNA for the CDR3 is TGTGCCAGCTTCCGTTCCGGGGGAATCGGGGAGCTGTTTTTT. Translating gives CASFRSGGIGELFF.

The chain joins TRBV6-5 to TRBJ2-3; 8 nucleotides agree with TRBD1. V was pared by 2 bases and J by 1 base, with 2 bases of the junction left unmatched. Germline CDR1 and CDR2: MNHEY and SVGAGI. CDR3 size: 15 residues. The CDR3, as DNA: TGTGCCAGCAGTTACCTGACAGGGGGCACAGATACGCAGTATTTT. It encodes CASSYLTGGTDTQYF.

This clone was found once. The chain's CDR3 is CAHGARRAGYGYTF. For the CDR3, the DNA is TGTGCTCATGGGGCGAGGAGGGCTGGCTATGGCTACACCTTC. The gene calls are TRBV28 and TRBJ1-2; a weak D match, TRBD1 (5 bases). Germline V gene data show CDR1 as MDHEN and CDR2 as SYDVKM. The CDR3 runs to 14 residues.

In DNA, the CDR3 is TGTGCCAGCAGTTACTCGGCAGGGGGCCATCAGCCCCAGCATTTT. Its translation: CASSYSAGGHQPQHF. The V gene is TRBV6-5, the J gene TRBJ1-5, with 8 bases fitting TRBD1. J lost 5 bases, V lost 0 bases, and 3 bases had no gene match. There are 15 residues in the CDR3. Germline V CDR1 and CDR2: MNHEY, SVGAGI.

CDR3 protein: CASSLGPHSQGEGYTF. The CDR3, as DNA: TGTGCCAGCTCCCTCGGACCTCATTCTCAGGGTGAGGGCTACACCTTC. V is TRBV18 and J is TRBJ1-2; D is possibly TRBD1 (5 bases). Germline CDR1 is KGHSH and CDR2 is LQKENI. Trimming removed 6 bases from V and 8 bases from J, with 25 bases in between. The CDR3 is 16 amino acids.

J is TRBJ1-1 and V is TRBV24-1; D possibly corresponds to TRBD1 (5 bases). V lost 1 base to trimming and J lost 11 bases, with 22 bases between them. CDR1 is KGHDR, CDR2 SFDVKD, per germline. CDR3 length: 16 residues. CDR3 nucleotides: TGTGCCACCAGTGATTTCAGGGTTGGATGCCGCGCGGGCGCTTTCTTT. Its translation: CATSDFRVGCRAGAFF.

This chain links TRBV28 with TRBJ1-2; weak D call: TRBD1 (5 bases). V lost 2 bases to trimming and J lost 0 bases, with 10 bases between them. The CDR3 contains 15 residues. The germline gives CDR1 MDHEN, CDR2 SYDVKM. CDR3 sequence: CASSLPGVANYGYTF. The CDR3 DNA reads TGTGCCAGCAGTTTACCGGGGGTCGCTAACTATGGCTACACCTTC.

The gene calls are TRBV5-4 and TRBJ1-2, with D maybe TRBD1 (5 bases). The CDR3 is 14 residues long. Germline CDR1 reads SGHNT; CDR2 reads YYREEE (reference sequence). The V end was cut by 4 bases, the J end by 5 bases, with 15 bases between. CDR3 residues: CASSPDGRAYGYTF. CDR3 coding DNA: TGTGCCAGCAGCCCGGACGGCAGGGCTTATGGCTACACCTTC.

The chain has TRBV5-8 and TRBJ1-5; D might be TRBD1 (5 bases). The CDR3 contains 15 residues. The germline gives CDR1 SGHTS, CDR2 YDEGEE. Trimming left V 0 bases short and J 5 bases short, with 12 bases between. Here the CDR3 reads CASSLGPGYHQPQHF. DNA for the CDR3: TGTGCCAGCAGCTTGGGTCCAGGGTATCATCAGCCCCAGCATTTT.